This TCR beta chain was retrieved from a study of blood T cell repertoires in COVID-19. At the level of the study: PBMCs, B-cell-depleted T cells, or T cells were the source of the cDNA or gDNA that made up the material.

The length of the CDR3 is 12 residues. Germline V gene sequence: CDR1 SGHDT, CDR2 YYEEEE. Trimming took off 1 base at V and 4 bases at J, with 6 bases between the two ends. In the study's own analysis: The assay estimated nucleated cells by amplifying reference gene primers. The data were produced by immunoSEQ multiplex PCR, yet TCRdb's version contains in-frame clones alone and is incomplete. Clone size and V and J calls were adopted from that table, with D and trimming inferred from the DNA. This sample carries some 120,000 clones, around four fifths of them seen once, and the ten largest clones take around 2%.

This receptor was obtained from a man aged 25-45 years with acute or convalescent COVID-19. Sequencing was performed on peripheral blood. The gene calls are TRBV5-6 and TRBJ2-7, with no clear D. In DNA form, the CDR3 reads TGTGCCAGCAGCTTGAGAGAATACGAGCAGTACTTC. This sequence encodes CASSLREYEQYF.